This record concerns one T cell receptor beta chain sequence. This clonotype was counted at least ten times. Its binding antigen is unknown. Per-base quality was not reported, and no clone a single base away is much larger than it. The data are from a study of T-cell reconstitution after alpha-beta-depleted transplantation in children (dated by TCRdb to 2016 to 2017). In the study overall: T-cell immune reconstitution after TCRalphabeta/CD19-depleted allogeneic hematopoietic cell transplantation in children was quantitatively tracked in the study by means of TCR repertoire profiling. The study at large found these results: In some patients, high TCRbeta diversity at day 60 was attributed to recipient T cells and intrathymic progenitors that had survived conditioning. The frequencies of hyperexpanded clones fell over the following months, and after one year, T-cell counts and TCRbeta diversity were mostly attributed to newly produced T cells. About two months after transplant, the apparently early recovery of alphabetaT-cell counts reportedly depended on just several hundred clones that had expanded rapidly and came from non-depleted graft cells.

Library construction relied on PCR. The sequencing machine was an Illumina HiSeq 2500. Molecular barcoding was employed in the preparation of TCR libraries, with unique molecular identifiers being used to normalize TCRbeta repertoire quantification. Using fastp at Q25 and MiXCR, TCRdb reprocessed the public reads and kept productive beta chains. Records with the same CDR3 protein are collapsed into one entry carrying the most frequent genes and DNA. The sample contains over 15,000 distinct CDR3 sequences, around 8% of them found a single time. The ten largest clones take up 30% to 45% of the sample. The time point label of this sample denotes: day 60 (about 2 months) after transplantation. The sample's treatment or condition label, decoded: allogeneic hematopoietic cell transplantation with graft depleted of TCRalphabeta T cells and CD19 B cells. The children who served as transplant recipients had been given grafts of TCRalphabeta/CD19-depleted allogeneic hematopoietic cells.

The clonotype was recovered from a boy younger than two who had a stem cell transplant for Wiskott-Aldrich syndrome, so the T cells may come from the graft donor. The sample was PBMCs, mostly from graft donor cells, taken 60 days after TCRalphabeta/CD19-depleted stem cell transplant.

The DNA reads as follows: TGCAGTGCCGGAGCGGACTTCAGGACCTACGAGCAGTACTTC. This is translated as CSAGADFRTYEQYF. Rearrangement joined TRBV20-1 to TRBJ2-7, with TRBD2 tentatively as D gene (5 bases match). The CDR3 has 14 amino acids, counting the end cysteine and phenylalanine. The retained sequence is limited to the CDR3, 42 bases, with the frame set at the first base. V and J are truncated by 6 bases and 2 bases respectively, leaving an intervening sequence of 17 bases. The CDR1 and CDR2 encoded by the germline V gene (reference sequence) are DFQATT and SNEGSKA.